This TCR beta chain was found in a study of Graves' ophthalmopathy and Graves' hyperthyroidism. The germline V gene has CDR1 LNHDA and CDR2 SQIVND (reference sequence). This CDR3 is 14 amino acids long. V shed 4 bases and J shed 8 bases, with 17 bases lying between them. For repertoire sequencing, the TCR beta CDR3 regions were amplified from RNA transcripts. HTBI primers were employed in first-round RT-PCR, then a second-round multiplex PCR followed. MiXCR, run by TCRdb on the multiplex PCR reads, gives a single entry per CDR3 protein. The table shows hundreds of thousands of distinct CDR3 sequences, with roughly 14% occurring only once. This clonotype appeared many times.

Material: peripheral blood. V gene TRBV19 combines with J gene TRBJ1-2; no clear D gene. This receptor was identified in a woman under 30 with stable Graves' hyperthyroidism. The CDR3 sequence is CASSTRPGTVGYTF. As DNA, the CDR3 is TGTGCCAGTAGTACCCGCCCGGGTACGGTCGGCTACACCTTC.